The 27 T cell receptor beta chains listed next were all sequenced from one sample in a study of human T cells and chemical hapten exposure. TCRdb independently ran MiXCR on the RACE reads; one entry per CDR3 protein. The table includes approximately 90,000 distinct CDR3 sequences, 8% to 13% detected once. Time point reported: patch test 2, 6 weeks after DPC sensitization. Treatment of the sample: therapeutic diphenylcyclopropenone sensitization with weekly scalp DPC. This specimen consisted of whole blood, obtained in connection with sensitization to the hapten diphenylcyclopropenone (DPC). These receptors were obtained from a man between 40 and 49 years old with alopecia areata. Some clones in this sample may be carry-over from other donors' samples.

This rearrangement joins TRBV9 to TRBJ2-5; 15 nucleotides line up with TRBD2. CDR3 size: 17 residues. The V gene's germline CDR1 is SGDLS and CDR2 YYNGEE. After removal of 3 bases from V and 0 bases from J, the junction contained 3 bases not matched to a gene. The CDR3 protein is CASSEGTSGGYQETQYF. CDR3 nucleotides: TGTGCCAGCAGCGAGGGGACTAGCGGGGGGTACCAAGAGACCCAGTACTTC. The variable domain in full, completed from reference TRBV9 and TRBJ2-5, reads DSGVTQTPKHLITATGQRVTLRCSPRSGDLSVYWYQQSLDQGLQFLIQYYNGEERAKGNILERFSAQQFPDLHSELNLSSLELGDSALYFCASSEGTSGGYQETQYFGPGTRLLVL.

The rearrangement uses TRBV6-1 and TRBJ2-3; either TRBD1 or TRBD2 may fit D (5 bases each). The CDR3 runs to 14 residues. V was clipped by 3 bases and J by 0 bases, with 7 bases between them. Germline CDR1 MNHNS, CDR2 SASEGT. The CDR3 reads CASSDRDSTDTQYF. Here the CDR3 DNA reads TGTGCCAGCAGTGATCGGGACAGCACAGATACGCAGTATTTT.

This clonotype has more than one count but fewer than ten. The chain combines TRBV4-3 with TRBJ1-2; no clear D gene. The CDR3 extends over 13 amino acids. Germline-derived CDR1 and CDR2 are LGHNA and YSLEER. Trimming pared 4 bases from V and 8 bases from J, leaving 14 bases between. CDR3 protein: CASSRTEEGGYTF. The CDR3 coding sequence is TGCGCCAGCAGCCGTACAGAGGAAGGCGGCTACACCTTC.

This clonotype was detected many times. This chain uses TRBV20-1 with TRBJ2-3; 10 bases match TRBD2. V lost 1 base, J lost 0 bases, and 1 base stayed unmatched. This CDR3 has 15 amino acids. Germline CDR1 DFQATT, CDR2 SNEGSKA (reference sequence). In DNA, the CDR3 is TGCAGTGCTAGAGGAGCGGGAGGGAGCACAGATACGCAGTATTTT. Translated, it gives CSARGAGGSTDTQYF.

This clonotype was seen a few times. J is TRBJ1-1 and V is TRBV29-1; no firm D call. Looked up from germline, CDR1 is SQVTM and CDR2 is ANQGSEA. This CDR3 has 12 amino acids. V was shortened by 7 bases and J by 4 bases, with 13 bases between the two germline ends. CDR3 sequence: CSAGRATTEAFF. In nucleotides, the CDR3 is TGCAGCGCCGGTAGGGCAACCACTGAAGCTTTCTTT.

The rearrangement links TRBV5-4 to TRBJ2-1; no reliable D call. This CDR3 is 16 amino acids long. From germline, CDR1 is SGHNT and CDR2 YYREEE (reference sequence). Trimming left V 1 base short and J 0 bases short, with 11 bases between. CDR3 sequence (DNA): TGTGCCAGCAGCTTGAATCTCCAGGTCTCCTACAATGAGCAGTTCTTC. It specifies CASSLNLQVSYNEQFF. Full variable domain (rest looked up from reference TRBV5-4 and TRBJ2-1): ETGVTQSPTHLIKTRGQQVTLRCSSQSGHNTVSWYQQALGQGPQFIFQYYREEENGRGNFPPRFSGLQFPNYSSELNVNALELDDSALYLCASSLNLQVSYNEQFFGPGTRLTVL.

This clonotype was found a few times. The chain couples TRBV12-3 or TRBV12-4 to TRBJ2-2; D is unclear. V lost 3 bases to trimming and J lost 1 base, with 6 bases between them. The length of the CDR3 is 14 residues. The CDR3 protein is CASSLGQNTGELFF. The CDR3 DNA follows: TGTGCCAGCAGTTTGGGCCAGAACACCGGGGAGCTGTTTTTT.

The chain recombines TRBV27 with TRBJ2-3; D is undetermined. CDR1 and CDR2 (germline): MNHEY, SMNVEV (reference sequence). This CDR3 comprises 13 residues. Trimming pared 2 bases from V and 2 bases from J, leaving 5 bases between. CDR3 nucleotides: TGTGCCAGCAGTTTAAAACACACAGATACGCAGTATTTT. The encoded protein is CASSLKHTDTQYF.

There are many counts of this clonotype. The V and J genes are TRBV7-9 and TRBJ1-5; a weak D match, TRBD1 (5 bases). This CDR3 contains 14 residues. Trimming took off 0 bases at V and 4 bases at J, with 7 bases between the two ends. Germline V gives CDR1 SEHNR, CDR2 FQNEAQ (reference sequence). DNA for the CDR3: TGTGCCAGCAGCTTAGCCGGGACTAATCAGCCCCAGCATTTT. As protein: CASSLAGTNQPQHF.

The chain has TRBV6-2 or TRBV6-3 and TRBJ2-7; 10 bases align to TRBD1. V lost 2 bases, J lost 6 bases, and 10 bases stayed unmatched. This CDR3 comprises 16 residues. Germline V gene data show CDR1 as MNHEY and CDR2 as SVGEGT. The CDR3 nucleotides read TGTGCCAGCAGTTACCCGATTGACAGGGGGCAGGGCGAGCAGTACGTC. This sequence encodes CASSYPIDRGQGEQYV.

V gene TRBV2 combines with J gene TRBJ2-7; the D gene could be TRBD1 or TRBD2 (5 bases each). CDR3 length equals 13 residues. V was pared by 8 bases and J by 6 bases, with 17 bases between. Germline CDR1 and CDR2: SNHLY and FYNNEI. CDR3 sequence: CASRPGRPSEQYV. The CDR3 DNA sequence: TGTGCCAGCCGACCGGGGCGTCCATCCGAGCAGTACGTC.

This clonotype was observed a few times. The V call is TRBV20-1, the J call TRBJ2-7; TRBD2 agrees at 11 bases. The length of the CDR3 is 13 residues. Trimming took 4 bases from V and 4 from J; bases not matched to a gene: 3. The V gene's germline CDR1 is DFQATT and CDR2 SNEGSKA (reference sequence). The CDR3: CSATRTSGYEQYF. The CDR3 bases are TGCAGTGCTACCCGGACTAGCGGGTACGAGCAGTACTTC.

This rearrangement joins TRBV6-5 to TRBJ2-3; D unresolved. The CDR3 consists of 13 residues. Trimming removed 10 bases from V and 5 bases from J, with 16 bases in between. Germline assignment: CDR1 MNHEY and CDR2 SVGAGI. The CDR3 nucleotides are TGTGCCACCGAAACACCCATAGGAGATACGCAGTATTTT. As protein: CATETPIGDTQYF.

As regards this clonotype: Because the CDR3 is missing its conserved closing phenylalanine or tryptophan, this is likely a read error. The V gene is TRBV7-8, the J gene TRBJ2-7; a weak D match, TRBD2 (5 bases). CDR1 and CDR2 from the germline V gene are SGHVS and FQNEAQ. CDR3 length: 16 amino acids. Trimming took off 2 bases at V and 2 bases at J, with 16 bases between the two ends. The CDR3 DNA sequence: TGTGCCAGCAGCTTAAGAGGGTCCCTATTTACCTACGAGCAGTACTCC. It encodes CASSLRGSLFTYEQYS.

In DNA form, the CDR3 reads TGCAGCGTCCGTGAGGGAACCGGGGAGCTGTTTTTT. Translated: CSVREGTGELFF. This chain uses TRBV29-1 with TRBJ2-2, with a possible D match to TRBD2 (5 bases). From germline, CDR1 is SQVTM and CDR2 ANQGSEA. This CDR3 comprises 12 residues. The ends were cut back, 6 bases at V and 5 bases at J, with 10 bases in the middle.

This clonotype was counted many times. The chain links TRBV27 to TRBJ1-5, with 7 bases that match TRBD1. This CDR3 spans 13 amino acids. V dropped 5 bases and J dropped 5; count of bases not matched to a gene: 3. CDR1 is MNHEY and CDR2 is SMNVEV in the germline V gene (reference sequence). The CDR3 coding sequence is TGTGCCAGCAGTCACAGGGGTGATCAGCCCCAGCATTTT. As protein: CASSHRGDQPQHF.

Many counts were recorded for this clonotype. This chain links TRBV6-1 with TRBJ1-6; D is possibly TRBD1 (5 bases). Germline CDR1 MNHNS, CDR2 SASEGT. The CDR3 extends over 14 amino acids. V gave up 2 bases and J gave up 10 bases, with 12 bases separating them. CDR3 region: CASSETGSPSPLHF. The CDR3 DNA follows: TGTGCCAGCAGTGAAACAGGTTCGCCATCACCCCTCCACTTT.

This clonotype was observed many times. DNA of the CDR3: TGCAGTGCTAGGGGACAGGCTGGAAACACCATATATTTT. Translation gives CSARGQAGNTIYF. The chain is built from TRBV20-1 and TRBJ1-3; 8 bases fit TRBD1. V gave up 3 bases and J gave up 2 bases; unmatched junction bases: 0. CDR1 is DFQATT, CDR2 SNEGSKA, per germline (reference sequence). The CDR3 has 13 amino acids.

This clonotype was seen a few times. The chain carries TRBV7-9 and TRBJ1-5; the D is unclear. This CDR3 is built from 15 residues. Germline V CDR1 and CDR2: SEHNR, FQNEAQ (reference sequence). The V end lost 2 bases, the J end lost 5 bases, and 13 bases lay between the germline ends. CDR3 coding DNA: TGTGCCAGCAGCTTATCCGGGTCCCTCGATCAGCCCCAGCATTTT. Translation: CASSLSGSLDQPQHF.

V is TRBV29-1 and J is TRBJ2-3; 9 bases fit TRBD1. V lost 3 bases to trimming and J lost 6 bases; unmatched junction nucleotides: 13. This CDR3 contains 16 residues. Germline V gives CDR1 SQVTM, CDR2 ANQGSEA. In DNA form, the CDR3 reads TGCAGCGTTGAGCTTCTGGGACAGGGAGTTTTCGATACGCAGTATTTT. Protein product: CSVELLGQGVFDTQYF.

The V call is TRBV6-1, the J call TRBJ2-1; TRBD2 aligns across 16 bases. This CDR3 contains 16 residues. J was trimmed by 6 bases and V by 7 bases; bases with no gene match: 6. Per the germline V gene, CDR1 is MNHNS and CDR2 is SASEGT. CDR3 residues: CASNPGLAGGGNEQFF. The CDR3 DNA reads TGTGCCAGCAATCCGGGACTAGCGGGAGGGGGCAATGAGCAGTTCTTC.

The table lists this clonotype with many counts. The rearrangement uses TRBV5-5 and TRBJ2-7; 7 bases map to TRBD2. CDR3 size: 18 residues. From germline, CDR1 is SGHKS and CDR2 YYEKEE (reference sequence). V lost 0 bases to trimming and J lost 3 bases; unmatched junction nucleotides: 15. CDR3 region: CASSLVVAGPPGGYEQYF. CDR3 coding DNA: TGTGCCAGCAGCTTGGTAGTAGCGGGCCCCCCAGGCGGCTACGAGCAGTACTTC.

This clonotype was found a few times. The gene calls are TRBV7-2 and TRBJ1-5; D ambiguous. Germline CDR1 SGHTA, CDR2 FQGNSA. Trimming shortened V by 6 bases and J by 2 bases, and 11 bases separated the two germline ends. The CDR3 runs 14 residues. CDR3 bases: TGTGCCAGCAGTACGAGGGAGGGCAATCAGCCCCAGCATTTT. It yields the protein CASSTREGNQPQHF.

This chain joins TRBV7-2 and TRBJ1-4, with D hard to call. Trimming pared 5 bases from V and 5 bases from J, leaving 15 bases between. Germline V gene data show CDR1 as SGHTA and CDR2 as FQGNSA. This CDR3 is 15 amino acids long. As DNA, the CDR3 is TGTGCCAGCAGCACGGACCCCGGGAGAAATGAAAAACTGTTTTTT. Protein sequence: CASSTDPGRNEKLFF. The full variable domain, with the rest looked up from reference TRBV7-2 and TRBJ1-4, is GAGVSQSPSNKVTEKGKDVELRCDPISGHTALYWYRQSLGQGLEFLIYFQGNSAPDKSGLPSDRFSAERTGGSVSTLTIQRTQQEDSAVYLCASSTDPGRNEKLFFGSGTQLSVL.

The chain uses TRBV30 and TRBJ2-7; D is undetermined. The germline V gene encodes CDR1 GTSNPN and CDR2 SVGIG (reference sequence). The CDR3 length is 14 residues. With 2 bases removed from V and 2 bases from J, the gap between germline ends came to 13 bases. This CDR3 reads CAWSYRPSTYEQYF. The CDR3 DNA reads TGTGCCTGGAGTTATCGGCCCAGCACCTACGAGCAGTACTTC.

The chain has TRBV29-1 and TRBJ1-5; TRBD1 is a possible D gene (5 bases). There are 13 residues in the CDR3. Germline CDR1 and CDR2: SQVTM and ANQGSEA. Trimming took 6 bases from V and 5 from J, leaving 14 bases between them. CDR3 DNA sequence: TGCAGCGTCGCCCGGGGGATTGATCAGCCCCAGCATTTT. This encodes CSVARGIDQPQHF.

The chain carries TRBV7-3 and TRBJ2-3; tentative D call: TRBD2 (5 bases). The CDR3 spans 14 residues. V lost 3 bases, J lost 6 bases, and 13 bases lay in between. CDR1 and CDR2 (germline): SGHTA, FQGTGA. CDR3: CASSFRLEVDTQYF. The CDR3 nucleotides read TGTGCCAGCAGCTTTAGGCTGGAGGTGGATACGCAGTATTTT.